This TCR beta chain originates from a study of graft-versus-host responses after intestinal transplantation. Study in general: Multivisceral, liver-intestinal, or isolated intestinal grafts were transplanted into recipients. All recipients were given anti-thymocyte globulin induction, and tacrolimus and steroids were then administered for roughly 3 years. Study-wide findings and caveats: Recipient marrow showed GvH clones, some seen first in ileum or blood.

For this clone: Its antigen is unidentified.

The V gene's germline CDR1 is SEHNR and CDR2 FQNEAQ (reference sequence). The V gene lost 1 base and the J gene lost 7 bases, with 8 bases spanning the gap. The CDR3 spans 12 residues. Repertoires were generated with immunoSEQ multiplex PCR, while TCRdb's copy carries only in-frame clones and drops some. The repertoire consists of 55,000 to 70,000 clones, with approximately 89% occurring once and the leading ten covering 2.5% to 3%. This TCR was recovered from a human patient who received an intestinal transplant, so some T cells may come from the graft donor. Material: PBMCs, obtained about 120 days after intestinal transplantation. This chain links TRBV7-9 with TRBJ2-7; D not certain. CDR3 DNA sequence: TGTGCCAGCAGCTTAGGGTTGGGGGAGCAGTACTTC. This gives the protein CASSLGLGEQYF.